The present TCR beta chain was sequenced within a study of T cells after yellow fever vaccination. In the case of this clonotype: Its antigen is still unknown.

The J segment lost 1 base and the V segment lost 7 bases, leaving 24 bases of the junction unmatched. There are 20 residues in the CDR3. From germline, CDR1 is DFQATT and CDR2 SNEGSKA (reference sequence). Findings and limits, study-wide: Contamination by abundant bulk-population clonotypes could be present in FACS-sorted repertoires. A minor fraction of clonotypes spanned both CD4 and CD8 compartments.

TCRdb called the 5' RACE reads again in MiXCR, with one record for every CDR3 protein. This table has 250,000 to 400,000 distinct CDR3 sequences, roughly 3.9% appearing once. Material: PBMCs, obtained 5 days after the yellow fever booster vaccination. V gene TRBV20-1 combines with J gene TRBJ1-2; 10 bases map to TRBD1. This receptor was taken from a young man who received the YFV17D yellow fever vaccine. In DNA form, the CDR3 reads TGCAGTGTTAATTGGTCCCTTTTCCGGGACAGGGGACTAATTAACTATGGCTACACCTTC. Translated: CSVNWSLFRDRGLINYGYTF.